The next 30 T cell receptor beta chains were all read from a single sample in a study of blood T cell repertoires in COVID-19. Produced via immunoSEQ multiplex PCR; TCRdb's table is partial and in-frame only. This sample has more than 200,000 clones, with 75% to 90% found just once. The sample comprised peripheral blood. All receptors come from a middle-aged man with acute or convalescent COVID-19.

The genes are TRBV7-2 and TRBJ2-7; 9 bases line up with TRBD1. V was clipped by 3 bases and J by 2 bases; unmatched bases: 11. This CDR3 is 17 amino acids long. Germline V gives CDR1 SGHTA, CDR2 FQGNSA. For the CDR3, the DNA is TGTGCCAGCAGCTTGGCTGCATCCGGGACAGGGCCCTACGAGCAGTACTTC. This sequence encodes CASSLAASGTGPYEQYF. The complete variable domain, with remaining parts taken from reference TRBV7-2 and TRBJ2-7, reads GAGVSQSPSNKVTEKGKDVELRCDPISGHTALYWYRQSLGQGLEFLIYFQGNSAPDKSGLPSDRFSAERTGGSVSTLTIQRTQQEDSAVYLCASSLAASGTGPYEQYFGPGTRLTVT.

J is TRBJ2-1 and V is TRBV5-1; possibly TRBD1 for D (6 bases). Germline V gives CDR1 SGHRS, CDR2 YFSETQ. The CDR3 loop spans 15 amino acids. V lost 0 bases and J lost 7, with 14 bases in between. The CDR3: CASSLDPRGLNEQFF. As DNA, the CDR3 is TGCGCCAGCAGCTTGGATCCCAGGGGATTGAATGAGCAGTTCTTC.

The chain recombines TRBV7-2 with TRBJ2-2; 7 bases are a match to TRBD1. The ends lost 0 bases at V and 0 bases at J; junction bases unmatched: 7. The CDR3 has 18 amino acids. In germline, CDR1 is SGHTA, CDR2 FQGNSA. CDR3 protein: CASSLAFWDSANTGELFF. The CDR3 region has the DNA TGTGCCAGCAGCTTAGCCTTTTGGGACAGCGCGAACACCGGGGAGCTGTTTTTT. Using reference TRBV7-2 and TRBJ2-2 for the parts outside the CDR3, the full variable domain is GAGVSQSPSNKVTEKGKDVELRCDPISGHTALYWYRQSLGQGLEFLIYFQGNSAPDKSGLPSDRFSAERTGGSVSTLTIQRTQQEDSAVYLCASSLAFWDSANTGELFFGEGSRLTVL.

This chain joins TRBV4-2 and TRBJ2-7, with 11 bases aligning to TRBD2. The junction had 17 bases not matched to a gene; V was cut back by 0 bases and J by 7 bases. The V gene's germline CDR1 is LGHNA and CDR2 YNFKEQ. The length of the CDR3 is 19 residues. The CDR3 loop is CASSQDIFGSGRALEEQYF. CDR3 in DNA: TGTGCCAGCAGCCAAGATATTTTCGGTAGCGGGAGGGCCCTCGAGGAGCAGTACTTC.

V is TRBV6-5 and J is TRBJ2-2; possibly TRBD1 for D (6 bases). The V end lost 2 bases, the J end lost 5 bases, and 12 bases lay between the germline ends. CDR1 and CDR2 (germline): MNHEY, SVGAGI. The CDR3 is made up of 15 amino acids. The CDR3, as DNA: TGTGCCAGCAGTTACGCAACGAGGGGGACCGGGGAGCTGTTTTTT. Residues: CASSYATRGTGELFF.

The chain links TRBV7-2 to TRBJ2-1, with D uncertain. The V gene lost 0 bases and the J gene lost 3 bases, with 6 bases spanning the gap. The germline V gene encodes CDR1 SGHTA and CDR2 FQGNSA. CDR3 size: 14 residues. CDR3 region: CASSLARNYNEQFF. The CDR3 DNA sequence: TGTGCCAGCAGCTTAGCCAGAAACTACAATGAGCAGTTCTTC.

V and J are TRBV7-2 and TRBJ1-1, with D perhaps matching TRBD1 (5 bases). The CDR3 has 14 residues. Germline lookup yields CDR1 SGHTA and CDR2 FQGNSA. Between the trimmed V and J ends, which lost 5 bases and 7 bases, there was a span of 17 bases. The CDR3 is CASSVQALGGEAFF. The CDR3 region has the DNA TGTGCCAGCAGCGTACAGGCCCTGGGGGGTGAAGCTTTCTTT.

The J gene is TRBJ2-3, the V gene TRBV18; 11 positions agree with TRBD1. This CDR3 is built from 20 residues. Germline lookup yields CDR1 KGHSH and CDR2 LQKENI. Trimming at V came to 1 base and at J to 6 bases, leaving 18 bases not matched to a gene. This chain's CDR3 is CASSPLGTGGIAASRDTQYF. The CDR3 bases are TGTGCCAGCTCACCACTTGGGACAGGGGGGATAGCGGCCTCACGGGATACGCAGTATTTT. Full variable domain (remainder filled in from reference TRBV18 and TRBJ2-3): NAGVMQNPRHLVRRRGQEARLRCSPMKGHSHVYWYRQLPEEGLKFMVYLQKENIIDESGMPKERFSAEFPKEGPSILRIQQVVRGDSAAYFCASSPLGTGGIAASRDTQYFGPGTRLTVL.

J is TRBJ2-3 and V is TRBV6-5; 8 bases match TRBD2. This CDR3 has 14 amino acids. V was clipped by 5 bases and J by 4 bases; unmatched bases: 5. The germline gives CDR1 MNHEY, CDR2 SVGAGI. The CDR3 sequence is CASSTGGASDTQYF. The CDR3 DNA reads TGTGCCAGCAGTACCGGGGGGGCCTCAGATACGCAGTATTTT.

This clone was seen once. This sequence joins TRBV5-1 and TRBJ1-1; 8 bases match TRBD1. Germline V lookup: CDR1 SGHRS, CDR2 YFSETQ. Trimming at V came to 4 bases and at J to 4 bases, leaving 3 bases not matched to a gene. The CDR3 covers 13 residues. The CDR3 reads CASSDTGGTEAFF. The CDR3 nucleotides are TGCGCCAGCAGCGACACAGGGGGCACTGAAGCTTTCTTT.

V usage is TRBV6-1 and J usage is TRBJ1-1; a possible D gene is TRBD1 (5 bases). The V end lost 3 bases, the J end lost 4 bases, and 12 bases lay between the germline ends. The length of the CDR3 is 14 residues. CDR1 and CDR2 (germline): MNHNS, SASEGT. The CDR3 sequence: CASSEEGLGTEAFF. The CDR3 DNA reads TGTGCCAGCAGTGAGGAGGGGCTGGGCACTGAAGCTTTCTTT.

The chain has TRBV5-1 and TRBJ2-5; TRBD2 agrees at 10 bases. Germline values: CDR1 SGHRS, CDR2 YFSETQ. The CDR3 extends over 15 amino acids. The V and J ends lost 3 bases and 0 bases, in that order; junction bases with no gene match: 2. In DNA form, the CDR3 reads TGCGCCAGCAGCTCACTAGCGGGGAACCAAGAGACCCAGTACTTC. Residues: CASSSLAGNQETQYF.

The chain employs TRBV28 and TRBJ2-7, with 10 bases lining up with TRBD1. The CDR3 has 15 amino acids. Germline CDR1 and CDR2: MDHEN and SYDVKM. V was clipped by 5 bases and J by 7 bases; unmatched bases: 11. The CDR3 coding sequence is TGTGCCAGCAGTCATTATGGGACAGGGGCAGGGGAGCAGTACTTC. Protein: CASSHYGTGAGEQYF.

The chain uses TRBV27 and TRBJ2-3; 9 nucleotides match TRBD2. Germline loops: CDR1 MNHEY, CDR2 SMNVEV (reference sequence). The CDR3 sequence is 15 residues long. Trimming cost V 8 bases and J 9 bases; bases outside gene matches: 15. CDR3 protein: CASAASGAHAITQYF. The CDR3 DNA reads as TGTGCCAGCGCGGCTAGCGGGGCCCATGCTATAACGCAGTATTTT.

Concerning this clone: Within the sample, other DNA sequences also encode this same CDR3. CDR3 region: CSVDRGRETQYF. The CDR3 region has the DNA TGCAGCGTGGACAGGGGAAGAGAGACCCAGTACTTC. V and J are TRBV29-1 and TRBJ2-5, with TRBD1 matching 9 bases. V dropped 6 bases and J dropped 4; count of bases not matched to a gene: 3. The germline gives CDR1 SQVTM, CDR2 ANQGSEA. The CDR3 is 12 amino acids.

This clone was detected a few times. The chain employs TRBV5-1 and TRBJ1-1; D may be TRBD1 (5 bases). Germline assignment: CDR1 SGHRS and CDR2 YFSETQ. This CDR3 region has 18 residues. The V end lost 3 bases, the J end lost 4 bases, and 25 bases lay between the germline ends. CDR3 in DNA: TGCGCCAGCAGCTCCCCTGCCGAAGGGGAAGGGTTGAGCACTGAAGCTTTCTTT. Its protein product is CASSSPAEGEGLSTEAFF.

The rearrangement links TRBV7-3 to TRBJ1-6; 7 bases are a match to TRBD1. Trimming cost V 5 bases and J 6 bases; bases outside gene matches: 7. The germline V gene encodes CDR1 SGHTA and CDR2 FQGTGA. This CDR3 contains 15 residues. The CDR3 sequence is CASSLGGQTNSPLHF. Here the CDR3 DNA reads TGTGCCAGCAGCCTAGGGGGACAGACTAATTCACCCCTCCACTTT.

This clone appeared a single time. The V and J genes are TRBV10-3 and TRBJ2-3; TRBD1 agrees at 9 bases. J gave up 5 bases and V 7 bases, and 7 bases lay outside the gene matches. Germline V gives CDR1 ENHRY, CDR2 SYGVKD. CDR3 length equals 14 residues. The CDR3: CAIKGQGSVDTQYF. CDR3 nucleotides: TGTGCCATCAAGGGACAGGGATCTGTAGATACGCAGTATTTT.

The rearrangement joins TRBV19 to TRBJ1-2; TRBD1 matches at 8 bases. Germline values: CDR1 LNHDA, CDR2 SQIVND (reference sequence). V dropped 7 bases and J dropped 7; count of bases not matched to a gene: 5. This CDR3 is 12 amino acids long. The CDR3 coding sequence is TGTGCCAGTACCACAGGGGGAGCTGGCTACACCTTC. Translation gives CASTTGGAGYTF. The entire variable domain, with the rest obtained from reference TRBV19 and TRBJ1-2, is as follows: DGGITQSPKYLFRKEGQNVTLSCEQNLNHDAMYWYRQDPGQGLRLIYYSQIVNDFQKGDIAEGYSVSREKKESFPLTVTSAQKNPTAFYLCASTTGGAGYTFGSGTRLTVV.

In its sample, this clone was seen a few times. DNA for the CDR3: TGCAGCGTTGAGACCGGGGGGCTTGGCTATGGCTACACCTTC. Its translation is CSVETGGLGYGYTF. J is TRBJ1-2 and V is TRBV29-1; weak D call: TRBD1 (6 bases). Per the germline V gene, CDR1 is SQVTM and CDR2 is ANQGSEA. Deletions cut 3 bases from V and 4 bases from J, with 15 bases between. The CDR3 contains 14 residues.

This chain connects TRBV7-6 to TRBJ2-1; D may be TRBD2 (5 bases). The CDR3 covers 17 residues. Germline V gene data show CDR1 as SGHVS and CDR2 as FNYEAQ. Trimming shortened V by 1 base and J by 0 bases, and 13 bases separated the two germline ends. CDR3 nucleotide sequence: TGTGCCAGCAGCTTAGTACCAGGAGGCAACTCCTACAATGAGCAGTTCTTC. Translating gives CASSLVPGGNSYNEQFF.

The chain combines TRBV7-8 with TRBJ1-1, with D uncertain. Looked up from germline, CDR1 is SGHVS and CDR2 is FQNEAQ. CDR3 length: 18 amino acids. V lost 1 base and J 7 bases, leaving 25 bases between the germline ends. CDR3 sequence (DNA): TGTGCCAGCAGCTTAGAGAGAGCGGTGGGCTGGCTGGGGATTGAAGCTTTCTTT. It is translated as CASSLERAVGWLGIEAFF.

The rearrangement joins TRBV21-1 to TRBJ2-3; the table's D gene call, TRBD2, was not cross checked with the DNA. TRBV21-1 is recorded as a pseudogene. There are 16 residues in the CDR3. CDR3 in DNA: TGTGCCAGCGCCGGAACACCGGGGGACGACACAGATACGCAGTATTTT. Translation: CASAGTPGDDTDTQYF.

This chain joins TRBV13 and TRBJ2-5, with 8 nucleotides matching TRBD2. The CDR3 totals 14 residues. The V gene's germline CDR1 is PRHDT and CDR2 FYEKMQ (reference sequence). The V and J ends lost 5 bases and 5 bases, in that order; junction bases with no gene match: 7. This CDR3 reads CASSHRGGPETQYF. The CDR3 DNA follows: TGTGCCAGCAGCCATCGGGGGGGCCCCGAGACCCAGTACTTC. The full variable domain, completed using reference TRBV13 and TRBJ2-5, is AAGVIQSPRHLIKEKRETATLKCYPIPRHDTVYWYQQGPGQDPQFLISFYEKMQSDKGSIPDRFSAQQFSDYHSELNMSSLELGDSALYFCASSHRGGPETQYFGPGTRLLVL.

For the CDR3, the DNA is TGCAGCGTTAGAGCGGGGGGGCCTCTAACGCAGTATTTT. It translates to CSVRAGGPLTQYF. The chain is built from TRBV29-1 and TRBJ2-3; TRBD2 matches at 10 bases. The germline CDR1 and CDR2 sequences are SQVTM and ANQGSEA. This CDR3 is 13 amino acids long. V dropped 5 bases and J dropped 9; count of bases not matched to a gene: 8.

The chain employs TRBV30 and TRBJ1-4, with TRBD1 matching 7 bases. The germline V gene has CDR1 GTSNPN and CDR2 SVGIG (reference sequence). The V segment lost 0 bases and the J segment 3 bases; nucleotides outside the gene matches: 4. CDR3 size: 15 residues. DNA for the CDR3: TGTGCCTGGAGTGTTGCGGGACAGCCTAATGAAAAACTGTTTTTT. This codes for CAWSVAGQPNEKLFF.

V is TRBV28 and J is TRBJ2-3; D might be TRBD2 (6 bases). The CDR3 runs 11 residues. The germline V gene has CDR1 MDHEN and CDR2 SYDVKM. V was cut by 6 bases and J by 9 bases, with 10 bases left in between. The CDR3 nucleotides are TGTGCCAGCAGCCTCCGGGAGACGCAGTATTTT. This sequence encodes CASSLRETQYF.

The chain employs TRBV5-5 and TRBJ1-5; TRBD1 matches 7 bases. The CDR3 runs to 13 residues. The germline CDR1 and CDR2 sequences are SGHKS and YYEKEE (reference sequence). J lost 5 bases, V lost 5 bases, and 4 bases had no gene match. Written as DNA, the CDR3 is TGTGCCAGCAGGGGACAGCCCGATCAGCCCCAGCATTTT. Translating it yields CASRGQPDQPQHF.

V usage is TRBV30 and J usage is TRBJ1-2; D might be TRBD1 (6 bases). CDR1 is GTSNPN and CDR2 is SVGIG in the germline V gene (reference sequence). Trimming pared 0 bases from V and 5 bases from J, leaving 10 bases between. The CDR3 extends over 13 amino acids. CDR3 region: CAWSVQGFYGYTF. CDR3 nucleotides: TGTGCCTGGAGTGTACAGGGATTTTATGGCTACACCTTC.

On this clone itself: Distinct nucleotide sequences in the sample also encode this CDR3. The J gene is TRBJ2-7, the V gene TRBV28; D is possibly TRBD1 (5 bases). This CDR3 is built from 13 residues. Per the germline V gene, CDR1 is MDHEN and CDR2 is SYDVKM. V was cut by 4 bases and J by 3 bases, with 10 bases left in between. The CDR3 sequence: CASSSGQLYEQYF. CDR3 nucleotides: TGTGCCAGCAGTTCCGGACAACTCTACGAGCAGTACTTC. The full variable domain, in which reference TRBV28 and TRBJ2-7 provide the parts outside the CDR3, is DVKVTQSSRYLVKRTGEKVFLECVQDMDHENMFWYRQDPGLGLRLIYFSYDVKMKEKGDIPEGYSVSREKKERFSLILESASTNQTSMYLCASSSGQLYEQYFGPGTRLTVT.